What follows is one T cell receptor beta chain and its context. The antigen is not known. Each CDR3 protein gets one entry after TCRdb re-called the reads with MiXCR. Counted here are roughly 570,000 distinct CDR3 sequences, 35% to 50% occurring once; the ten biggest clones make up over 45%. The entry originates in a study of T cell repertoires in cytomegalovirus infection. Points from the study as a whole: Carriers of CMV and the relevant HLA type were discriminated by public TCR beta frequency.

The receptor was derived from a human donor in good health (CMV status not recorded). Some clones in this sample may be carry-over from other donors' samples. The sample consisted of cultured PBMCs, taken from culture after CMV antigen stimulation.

CDR3 bases: TGCAGTGCTGAGCGGGGAGGGAGCGGTGAGCAGTTCTTC. Encoded protein: CSAERGGSGEQFF. This sequence joins TRBV20-1 and TRBJ2-1; 7 nucleotides line up with TRBD2. CDR1 is DFQATT and CDR2 is SNEGSKA in the germline V gene (reference sequence). V shed 5 bases and J 9 bases; nucleotides not matched to a gene: 10. The CDR3 sequence is 13 residues long.